Listed below are T cell receptor beta chains from one sample, sequenced in a study of cytomegalovirus exposure and HLA in healthy donors. Libraries were prepared by immunoSEQ multiplex PCR; TCRdb keeps only in-frame clonotypes and omits some of them. There are roughly 190,000 clones in the sample; around 86% occur only once, and 1% to 1.5% lies in the top ten. Sample: PBMCs. The receptors were sampled from a man under 40 in good health and CMV-seronegative. CDR3s include the opening cysteine and the closing phenylalanine or tryptophan. A D gene is named only where the DNA matches it firmly. Clone size appears in some rows only: once, few, many, or a class for an expanded clone.

cdr3_nt,cdr3_aa,j_call,v_call,clone_size,d_call
TGTGCCAGCAGTGAAGATAGGGGGCGGACCACTTTCTTC,CASSEDRGRTTFF,TRBJ2-1,TRBV6-1,-,TRBD1
TGTGCCAGCAGCAAAGGGACTAGCGGGGGTAAAGATAGGGGGACAGATACGCAGTATTTT,CASSKGTSGGKDRGTDTQYF,TRBJ2-3,TRBV21-1,-,-
TGCAGCGCTAGCGGCTACAATGAGCAGTTCTTC,CSASGYNEQFF,TRBJ2-1,TRBV20-1,-,TRBD2
TGCAGCGTTCTTGGGACAGGACGAAACACCGGGGAGCTGTTTTTT,CSVLGTGRNTGELFF,TRBJ2-2,TRBV29-1,-,TRBD1
TGTGCCAGCGGCGGACAGGGGGCTGAAGCTTTCTTT,CASGGQGAEAFF,TRBJ1-1,TRBV28,-,TRBD1
TGTGCCAGCAGCTTGCGCAGCTCCTACGAGCAGTACTTC,CASSLRSSYEQYF,TRBJ2-7,TRBV5-6,-,-
TGCGCCAGCAGCTCCCCTGGGAGGAGGGTCACAGATACGCAGTATTTT,CASSSPGRRVTDTQYF,TRBJ2-3,TRBV5-1,-,-
TGTGCCAGCAGTCCCCTGACCAGCGGGGGGTTCACCGGGGAGCTGTTTTTT,CASSPLTSGGFTGELFF,TRBJ2-2,TRBV27,-,TRBD2
TGCGCCAGCAGCCCCGACATGCGCTCTGGAAACACCATATATTTT,CASSPDMRSGNTIYF,TRBJ1-3,TRBV5-1,once,-
TGTGCCAGCAGTTACTCTGGGCTATTCACAGATACGCAGTATTTT,CASSYSGLFTDTQYF,TRBJ2-3,TRBV6-5,-,-
TGTGCCAGCAGCACCCCTAGGGGAGTAGCGGGGGAACGAGAGACCCAGTACTTC,CASSTPRGVAGERETQYF,TRBJ2-5,TRBV11-2,-,TRBD2
TGTGCCAGCAGTGAACCCAGGCCGTCTGGGGCCAACGGCCTGACTTTC,CASSEPRPSGANGLTF,TRBJ2-6,TRBV6-1,-,-
TGCGCCAGCCAGATCCCAGGGGGCTCGTTGGTGCAGTACTTC,CASQIPGGSLVQYF,TRBJ2-7,TRBV10-2,-,TRBD1
TGTGCTAGCAGCTTGGGACAGAAGAACACCGGGGAGCTGTTTTTT,CASSLGQKNTGELFF,TRBJ2-2,TRBV7-7,-,TRBD1
TGTGCCAGCAGCGTGGACGGACAGGCGAACTATGGCTACACCTTC,CASSVDGQANYGYTF,TRBJ1-2,TRBV7-9,-,TRBD1
TGTGCCAGCAGTAACAGGGGGGAGACCCAGTACTTC,CASSNRGETQYF,TRBJ2-5,TRBV6-5,-,TRBD1
TGTGCCAGCAGTTTTGCCGGGGGACCTTACGAGCAGTACTTC,CASSFAGGPYEQYF,TRBJ2-7,TRBV27,-,-
TGTGCCAGCGGGAGGGAGGGGTCCTCTGAAGCTTTCTTT,CASGREGSSEAFF,TRBJ1-1,TRBV28,-,-
TGTGCCAGTAGTATCCCGGGACAGGGGCTCTCAAACTATGGCTACACCTTC,CASSIPGQGLSNYGYTF,TRBJ1-2,TRBV19,few,TRBD1
TGTGCCAGCAGTGATGGCCCCGCTAGCGGGAGGGGTGGAGATACGCAGTATTTT,CASSDGPASGRGGDTQYF,TRBJ2-3,TRBV6-1,-,TRBD2